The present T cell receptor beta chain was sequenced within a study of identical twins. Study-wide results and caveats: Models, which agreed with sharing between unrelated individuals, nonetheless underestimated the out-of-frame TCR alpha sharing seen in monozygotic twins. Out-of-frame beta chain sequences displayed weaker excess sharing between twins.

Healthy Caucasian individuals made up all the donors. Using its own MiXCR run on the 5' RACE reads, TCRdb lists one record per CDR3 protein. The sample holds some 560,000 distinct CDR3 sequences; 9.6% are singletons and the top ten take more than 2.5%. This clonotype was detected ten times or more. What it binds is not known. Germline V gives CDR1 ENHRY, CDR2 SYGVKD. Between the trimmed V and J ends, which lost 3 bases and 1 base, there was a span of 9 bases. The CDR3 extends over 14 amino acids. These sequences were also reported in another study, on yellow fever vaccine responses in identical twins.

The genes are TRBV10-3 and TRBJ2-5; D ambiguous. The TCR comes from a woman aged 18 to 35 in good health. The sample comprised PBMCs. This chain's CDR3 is CAISDGRTQETQYF. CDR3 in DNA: TGTGCCATCAGTGATGGTAGGACCCAAGAGACCCAGTACTTC.